This T cell receptor beta chain was sequenced for a study of T cells in women clearing cervical HPV infection. Study in general: Case blood was drawn when the lesion was first found; control blood after infection became undetectable.

General study results and limits: TRBV6-7 relative abundance averaged roughly 0.1% in cases and more than 0.15% in controls. Unknown T-cell numbers per sample may underlie the richness differences. CIN3+ cases had significantly higher TCR richness than controls; evenness did not differ.

J was trimmed by 1 base and V by 6 bases; bases with no gene match: 4. The germline V gene has CDR1 SNHLY and CDR2 FYNNEI. This CDR3 is 15 amino acids long. Profiling relied on immunoSEQ multiplex PCR, and the TCRdb table lists in-frame clones only, not all of them. This sample's table reports roughly 18,000 clones. On this clone itself: What it recognizes is unknown. The CDR3 end falls 3 residues outside the read, so it is completed with the germline J gene.

Material for sequencing was blood buffy coat. The rearrangement uses TRBV2 and TRBJ1-1, with 11 bases lining up with TRBD1. The sequence came from a woman aged 18 to 69 with a cervical HPV16 infection that either progressed to CIN3+ or cleared (not recorded which). Incomplete CDR3 DNA: TGTGCCAGCAGCGCGGGACAGGGGGGGAACACTGAA. Its translation is CASSAGQGGNTE. The CDR3 in full is CASSAGQGGNTEAFF.